These 24 T cell receptor beta chains were sequenced from one sample in a study of spatial heterogeneity in lung cancer. Time point given: blood at routine non-recurrence follow-up after resection. TCRdb recomputed calls from the 5' RACE reads with MiXCR, one row per CDR3 protein. The data contain 85,000 to 100,000 distinct CDR3 sequences, roughly a fifth of them singletons. Sequencing was performed on PBMCs, taken at follow-up. These receptors all stem from a male donor with early-stage non-small cell lung cancer.

This clonotype was picked up a small number of times. The chain is built from TRBV10-3 and TRBJ2-1; 8 positions agree with TRBD1. Germline trimming cut 6 bases from V and 8 bases from J; bases unmatched to any gene: 9. The CDR3 is made up of 14 amino acids. Germline CDR1 and CDR2: ENHRY and SYGVKD. CDR3 region: CAISIQTGADEQFF. Written as DNA, the CDR3 is TGTGCCATCAGCATCCAGACAGGGGCCGATGAGCAGTTCTTC.

The table lists this clonotype with a count of one. This chain uses TRBV19 with TRBJ2-2; 7 bases align to TRBD1. With V trimmed by 4 bases and J by 1 base, 3 bases remained unmatched. Germline loops: CDR1 LNHDA, CDR2 SQIVND (reference sequence). This CDR3 contains 15 residues. CDR3 sequence reads: CASSNRDRNTGELFF. In DNA, the CDR3 is TGTGCCAGTAGTAACCGGGACAGGAACACCGGGGAGCTGTTTTTT.

The chain is built from TRBV9 and TRBJ2-1, with D perhaps TRBD1 or TRBD2 (5 bases each). The CDR3 spans 15 residues. CDR1 and CDR2 from the germline V gene are SGDLS and YYNGEE. V was trimmed by 3 bases and J by 0 bases, leaving 10 bases between them. The CDR3 is CASSGGPFSYNEQFF. CDR3 DNA sequence: TGTGCCAGCAGCGGGGGACCCTTCTCCTACAATGAGCAGTTCTTC. The variable domain in full, with the rest retrieved from reference TRBV9 and TRBJ2-1, is DSGVTQTPKHLITATGQRVTLRCSPRSGDLSVYWYQQSLDQGLQFLIQYYNGEERAKGNILERFSAQQFPDLHSELNLSSLELGDSALYFCASSGGPFSYNEQFFGPGTRLTVL.

The chain carries TRBV9 and TRBJ2-5; tentatively, D is TRBD1 or TRBD2 (7 bases each). The germline CDR1 and CDR2 sequences are SGDLS and YYNGEE. CDR3 length: 17 amino acids. Trimming took off 4 bases at V and 4 bases at J, with 23 bases between the two ends. CDR3 sequence: CASSPGRGTVSSETQYF. CDR3 sequence (DNA): TGTGCCAGCAGCCCAGGGAGGGGGACAGTGTCATCAGAGACCCAGTACTTC.

The chain carries TRBV18 and TRBJ1-2; tentative D call: TRBD1 (6 bases). Looked up from germline, CDR1 is KGHSH and CDR2 is LQKENI. V was clipped by 0 bases and J by 6 bases, with 23 bases between them. The CDR3 length is 18 residues. CDR3 in DNA: TGTGCCAGCTCACCACCGGGTTTGACAGGACATAATATGGATGGCTACACCTTC. The encoded protein is CASSPPGLTGHNMDGYTF.

By sample share, this clonotype is medium-sized. The V and J genes are TRBV7-6 and TRBJ2-7; 10 positions match TRBD2. V was pared by 4 bases and J by 4 bases, with 4 bases of the junction left unmatched. In germline, CDR1 is SGHVS, CDR2 FNYEAQ. This CDR3 is 14 amino acids long. For the CDR3, the DNA is TGTGCCAGCAGCTCCCGGACTAGCGGTTACGAGCAGTACTTC. Its protein is CASSSRTSGYEQYF.

This clonotype was seen a few times. The chain recombines TRBV29-1 with TRBJ2-3; TRBD2 matches 11 bases. The V and J ends lost 7 bases and 2 bases, in that order; junction bases with no gene match: 8. There are 15 residues in the CDR3. The germline V gene has CDR1 SQVTM and CDR2 ANQGSEA. CDR3 residues: CSATGTSGYTDTQYF. In DNA, the CDR3 is TGCAGCGCAACCGGGACTAGCGGTTACACAGATACGCAGTATTTT.

In this sample, this clonotype turned up many times. The chain has TRBV7-2 and TRBJ2-3; tentatively, D is TRBD2 (5 bases). Germline CDR1 SGHTA, CDR2 FQGNSA. The CDR3 has 16 amino acids. Trimming removed 1 base at V and 3 bases at J, with 14 bases between. The CDR3 is CASSLEGRRGTDTQYF. DNA for the CDR3: TGTGCCAGCAGCTTAGAGGGCCGACGGGGAACAGATACGCAGTATTTT.

The chain recombines TRBV20-1 with TRBJ1-5; D perhaps matches TRBD1 (5 bases). Germline V gene sequence: CDR1 DFQATT, CDR2 SNEGSKA (reference sequence). This CDR3 contains 16 residues. The CDR3 coding sequence is TGCAGCGCTGGACAAGGATGGAGAACTAGCAATCAGCCCCAGCATTTT. Protein sequence: CSAGQGWRTSNQPQHF.

This clonotype occurred many times. The chain is built from TRBV5-6 and TRBJ2-5, with a possible D match to TRBD2 (5 bases). V lost 2 bases and J 4 bases, leaving 9 bases between the germline ends. Germline V gene sequence: CDR1 SGHDT, CDR2 YYEEEE. CDR3 length: 13 residues. Written as DNA, the CDR3 is TGTGCCAGCAGCTTATTCGAGGGAGAGACCCAGTACTTC. It specifies CASSLFEGETQYF.

This clonotype was detected only a few times. The chain links TRBV7-2 to TRBJ2-3, with D uncertain. Germline CDR1 and CDR2: SGHTA and FQGNSA. This CDR3 region has 14 residues. V was clipped by 6 bases and J by 1 base, with 11 bases between them. CDR3: CASRDQVGTDTQYF. As DNA, the CDR3 is TGTGCCAGCAGGGATCAAGTGGGCACAGATACGCAGTATTTT.

This clonotype has a handful of counts. The chain uses TRBV12-5 and TRBJ2-7, with a tentative D call TRBD2 (5 bases). The CDR3 sequence is 12 residues long. Between the trimmed V and J ends, which lost 3 bases and 6 bases, there was a span of 9 bases. CDR1 is LGHNT and CDR2 is FRNRAP in the germline V gene. This CDR3 is CASGFGGREQYV. Here the CDR3 DNA reads TGTGCTAGTGGTTTCGGCGGGCGCGAGCAGTACGTC.

In its sample, this clonotype was seen a few times. The rearrangement links TRBV2 to TRBJ1-6, with 7 bases lining up with TRBD1. Germline V gene sequence: CDR1 SNHLY, CDR2 FYNNEI. The trim removed 6 bases at V and 10 bases at J, leaving 9 bases unmatched. The CDR3 is 14 amino acids. The CDR3 nucleotides read TGTGCCAGCAGCCTGACAGGGCATGGATCACCCCTCCACTTT. Translating it yields CASSLTGHGSPLHF.

This clonotype was observed a handful of times. The V call is TRBV5-1, the J call TRBJ2-2; D is possibly TRBD1 or TRBD2 (5 bases each). Germline assignment: CDR1 SGHRS and CDR2 YFSETQ. V lost 4 bases and J 0 bases, leaving 10 bases between the germline ends. The CDR3 covers 15 residues. CDR3: CASSPSGPNTGELFF. In DNA form, the CDR3 reads TGCGCCAGCAGCCCCTCGGGACCGAACACCGGGGAGCTGTTTTTT.

There are a few counts of this clonotype. V gene TRBV20-1 combines with J gene TRBJ2-2; TRBD1 might be the D (5 bases). This CDR3 is 14 amino acids long. From germline, CDR1 is DFQATT and CDR2 SNEGSKA (reference sequence). The V end lost 2 bases, the J end lost 1 base, and 8 bases lay between the germline ends. CDR3 in amino acids: CSARTQGNTGELFF. CDR3 DNA: TGCAGTGCTAGAACTCAGGGGAACACCGGGGAGCTGTTTTTT.

The chain employs TRBV7-3 and TRBJ1-5; D is undetermined. The CDR3 runs to 14 residues. Deletions cut 5 bases from V and 2 bases from J, with 10 bases between. Germline-derived CDR1 and CDR2 are SGHTA and FQGTGA. The CDR3 here is CASSRIGGNQPQHF. The CDR3 DNA reads TGTGCCAGCAGCCGCATTGGGGGCAATCAGCCCCAGCATTTT. Variable domain in full (rest from reference TRBV7-3 and TRBJ1-5): GAGVSQTPSNKVTEKGKYVELRCDPISGHTALYWYRQSLGQGPEFLIYFQGTGAADDSGLPNDRFFAVRPEGSVSTLKIQRTERGDSAVYLCASSRIGGNQPQHFGDGTRLSIL.

This clonotype was recorded many times. The chain employs TRBV12-3 or TRBV12-4 and TRBJ2-2; TRBD2 aligns across 9 bases. The CDR3 is 17 residues long. V trimming: 2 bases; J trimming: 1 base; junction bases outside the gene matches: 5. The CDR3 loop is CASSLWAGGMNTGELFF. The CDR3 bases are TGTGCCAGCAGTTTATGGGCGGGAGGGATGAACACCGGGGAGCTGTTTTTT.

The table lists this clonotype with many counts. The rearrangement uses TRBV7-2 and TRBJ2-5; TRBD2 matches 9 bases. Germline CDR1 reads SGHTA; CDR2 reads FQGNSA. After removal of 5 bases from V and 9 bases from J, the junction contained 10 bases not matched to a gene. The CDR3 covers 14 residues. The CDR3, as DNA: TGTGCCAGCAGCCCAAGGACTAGCGCCCCGGCCCAGTACTTC. Protein: CASSPRTSAPAQYF.

V gene TRBV7-3 combines with J gene TRBJ2-1; TRBD1 matches at 10 bases. Trimming took 2 bases from V and 7 from J; bases not matched to a gene: 8. This CDR3 is 16 amino acids long. Looked up from germline, CDR1 is SGHTA and CDR2 is FQGTGA. CDR3 loop: CASSLESWTGGNEQFF. The CDR3 nucleotides read TGTGCCAGCAGCTTAGAATCTTGGACAGGGGGTAATGAGCAGTTCTTC. Full variable domain (missing parts from reference TRBV7-3 and TRBJ2-1): GAGVSQTPSNKVTEKGKYVELRCDPISGHTALYWYRQSLGQGPEFLIYFQGTGAADDSGLPNDRFFAVRPEGSVSTLKIQRTERGDSAVYLCASSLESWTGGNEQFFGPGTRLTVL.

This clonotype has a single count. The germline gene is not matched at one end of the junction; a read error may be the cause. The chain couples TRBV7-3 to TRBJ2-3, with 10 bases that match TRBD2. This CDR3 contains 16 residues. Looked up from germline, CDR1 is SGHTA and CDR2 is FQGTGA. This CDR3 reads CAISQNSGRVVDTQYF. CDR3 nucleotide sequence: TGTGCCATCAGCCAGAACAGCGGGAGGGTTGTAGATACGCAGTATTTT.

The J gene is TRBJ1-1, the V gene TRBV6-1; no clear D gene. Germline-derived CDR1 and CDR2 are MNHNS and SASEGT. The CDR3 contains 13 residues. V was clipped by 1 base and J by 3 bases, with 6 bases between them. The CDR3 region has the DNA TGTGCCAGCAGTGAAGGGGGAGACACTGAAGCTTTCTTT. Translated, it gives CASSEGGDTEAFF.

This clonotype was picked up a small number of times. The J gene is TRBJ2-3, the V gene TRBV7-9; TRBD1 agrees at 9 bases. Trimming at V came to 4 bases and at J to 5 bases, leaving 10 bases not matched to a gene. The CDR3 loop spans 16 amino acids. Germline V gene data show CDR1 as SEHNR and CDR2 as FQNEAQ (reference sequence). The CDR3 sequence is CASSSSTGGAGDTQYF. In DNA form, the CDR3 reads TGTGCCAGCAGCTCGAGTACAGGGGGCGCGGGAGATACGCAGTATTTT.

This clonotype came up a few times. This chain joins TRBV7-2 and TRBJ1-4; 8 bases align to TRBD1. J lost 7 bases, V lost 5 bases, and 9 bases had no gene match. Germline V gives CDR1 SGHTA, CDR2 FQGNSA. The length of the CDR3 is 15 residues. The chain's CDR3 is CASSLQGAQFEKLFF. Here the CDR3 DNA reads TGTGCCAGCAGCCTCCAGGGGGCGCAGTTTGAAAAACTGTTTTTT.

This chain connects TRBV27 to TRBJ1-1; D call uncertain. V shed 6 bases and J shed 0 bases, with 11 bases lying between them. Germline assignment: CDR1 MNHEY and CDR2 SMNVEV (reference sequence). The length of the CDR3 is 14 residues. The CDR3 DNA is TGTGCCAGCAGGCCCGGGGTGGTGAACACTGAAGCTTTCTTT. Its protein product is CASRPGVVNTEAFF.